This T cell receptor (beta chain) was obtained from a study of cytomegalovirus exposure and HLA in healthy donors. Produced via immunoSEQ multiplex PCR; TCRdb's table is partial and in-frame only. The data hold 200,000 or so clones, with about 80% observed a single time. Trimming left V 0 bases short and J 4 bases short, with 8 bases between. The CDR3 contains 14 residues. Germline CDR1 is SGHTS and CDR2 is YDEGEE. The chain combines TRBV5-8 with TRBJ2-4, with a tentative D call TRBD2 (5 bases). The sequence was collected from a man younger than 35 in good health and CMV-seropositive. Sequencing was carried out using PBMCs. The CDR3 region has the DNA TGTGCCAGCAGCTTGGGGACTTTGAAAAACATTCAGTACTTC. Protein sequence: CASSLGTLKNIQYF. The full variable domain, its missing parts supplied by reference TRBV5-8 and TRBJ2-4, is EAGVTQSPTHLIKTRGQQATLRCSPISGHTSVYWYQQALGLGLQFLLWYDEGEERNRGNFPPRFSGRQFPNYSSELNVNALELEDSALYLCASSLGTLKNIQYFGAGTRLSVL.